This record covers a single T cell receptor (beta chain). The target of this receptor is not known. No much larger clone exists at a distance of one base, and base qualities are not known. The data derive from a study of T cells after posttransplantation cyclophosphamide (dated by TCRdb to about 2016). Broadly, across the study: T cell repertoire reconstitution was tracked by TRB sequencing after myeloablative bone marrow transplantation in which posttransplantation cyclophosphamide was used as GVHD prophylaxis. Samples from around 37 PTCy-treated patients, along with samples from some 17 of their related bone marrow donors, underwent antigen receptor sequencing. Blood from all 30 or so PTCy patients with 1-year posttransplant specimens was subjected to TRB sequencing. In 3 patients, TRB sequencing was also performed on up to about 3 more blood samples taken 2 to 5.2 years after transplant, and in a handful of patients, pretransplant blood was also TRB-sequenced. Because TRA and TRB clonality were tightly correlated in nine or ten samples, subsequent TCR analyses were focused on TRB only. Public TRB sequences were searched against a database of over 3,600 sequences associated with responses to pathogens, tumor antigens, self-antigens and alloantigens. Paper-wide results and their limitations: At 1-2 months, donor-recipient similarity was low but rose over the first year, and the later blood repertoires were often dominated by donor CD8+ memory clones. The TRB repertoires of T cells infiltrating skin or the GI tract showed only limited overlap with the TRB repertoires found in blood. Across approximately 45 patients, recipient CMV seropositivity and CMV reactivation were highly associated with TRB clonality; PTCy diversity was similar to CNI/methotrexate controls.

Genomic DNA was the input for TRB sequencing, which was run either with the immunoSEQ assay at survey resolution or with the hsTCRB kit. Turning to the authors' computational methods: Initial read processing used immunoSEQ software, and repertoire analyses used the LymphoSeq R package. Clonality was computed as 1 minus normalized Shannon entropy, and a Gini coefficient was also calculated for each TRB dataset. To infer phenotypes in unsorted samples, TRB sequences from sorted subsets of the recipient or donor were mapped onto the unsorted samples of the same recipient. In TCRdb, the immuneACCESS table is reduced to in-frame sequences with V and J assigned. These tables do not hold every clone; where another copy was compared, an unresolved V gene accounts for under half, and the others remain unexplained. V, J and clone size are those of that table, while D and trimming were read from the DNA. The table for this sample lists approximately 8,300 clones; around 82% of them were counted only once. Roughly 17% of the sample is taken by the ten largest.

The intended sense of this specimen's treatment or condition label: high-dose cyclophosphamide on days +3 and +4 as single-agent GVHD prophylaxis. For conditioning, the PTCy patients got busulfan and fludarabine, then a related or unrelated marrow graft, followed by cyclophosphamide on days +3 and +4. PTCy-treated patients came from a prospective multi-institutional clinical trial. Mononuclear cells from peripheral blood and bone marrow were separated by Ficoll-Hypaque density centrifugation and then cryopreserved. CD4+ and CD8+ T cells, including naive and memory subsets, were sorted by FACS on a FACSAria II. Reading from cysteine to phenylalanine, the CDR3 counts 15 amino acids. The sequence is cut down to CDR3 DNA, 45 bases in frame from base 1. The trim is 6 bases for V and 5 bases for J, with a gap of 16 bases between the germline ends. For CDR1 and CDR2, the germline V gene lists MNHNS and SASEGT.

Here the chain combines TRBV6-1 and TRBJ2-2, and possibly TRBD1, on 6 matching bases. The TCR sequence derives from a female patient in her thirties or forties who received an allogeneic stem cell transplant from a related donor, was CMV-positive, and had no GVHD. After a transplant, the donor of the graft may account for some T cells. This specimen consisted of CD4+ T cells sorted from blood, obtained approximately 1,200 days after allogeneic stem cell transplant with posttransplant cyclophosphamide. The CDR3 reads CASRMMGAWTGELFF. The DNA sequence is given as TGTGCCAGCAGGATGATGGGGGCATGGACCGGGGAGCTGTTTTTT.